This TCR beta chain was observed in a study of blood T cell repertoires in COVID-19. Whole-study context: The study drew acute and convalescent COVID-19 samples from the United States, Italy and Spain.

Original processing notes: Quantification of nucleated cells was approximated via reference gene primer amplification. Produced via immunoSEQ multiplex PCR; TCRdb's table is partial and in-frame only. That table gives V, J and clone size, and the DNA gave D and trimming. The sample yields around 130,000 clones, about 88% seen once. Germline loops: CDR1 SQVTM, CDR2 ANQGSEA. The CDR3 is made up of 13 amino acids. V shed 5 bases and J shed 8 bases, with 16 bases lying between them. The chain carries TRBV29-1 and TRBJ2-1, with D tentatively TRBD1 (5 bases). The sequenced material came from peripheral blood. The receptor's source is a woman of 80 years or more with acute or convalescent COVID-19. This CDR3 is CSVKGKGFDEQFF. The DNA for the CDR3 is TGCAGCGTTAAGGGGAAGGGATTTGATGAGCAGTTCTTC.